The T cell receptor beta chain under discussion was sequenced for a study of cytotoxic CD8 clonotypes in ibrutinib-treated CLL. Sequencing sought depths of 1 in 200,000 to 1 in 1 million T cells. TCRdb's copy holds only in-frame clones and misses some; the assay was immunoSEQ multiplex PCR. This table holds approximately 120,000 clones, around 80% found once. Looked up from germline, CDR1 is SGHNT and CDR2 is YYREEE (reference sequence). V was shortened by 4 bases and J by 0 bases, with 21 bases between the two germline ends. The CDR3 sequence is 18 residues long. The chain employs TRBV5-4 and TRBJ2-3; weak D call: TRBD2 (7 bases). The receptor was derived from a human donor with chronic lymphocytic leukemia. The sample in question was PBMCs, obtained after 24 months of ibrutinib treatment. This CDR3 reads CASSLWGGATRSTDTQYF. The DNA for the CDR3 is TGTGCCAGCAGCCTCTGGGGGGGGGCGACGAGGAGCACAGATACGCAGTATTTT.